This entry is about one T cell receptor (beta chain). This record belongs to a study of blood T cells in healthy people across ages. V trimming: 5 bases; J trimming: 10 bases; junction bases outside the gene matches: 9. The CDR3 consists of 15 residues. Alongside a J-beta primer mix, a sample-barcoded 5' primer served in a second PCR lasting about 7 to 11 cycles. The yield of each sample was at least 2.5 million CDR3-containing paired-end reads. TCRdb re-called the 5' RACE reads through MiXCR, storing one row per CDR3 protein. Of 250,000 to 300,000 distinct CDR3 sequences listed, roughly 26% are singletons.

This receptor was taken from a woman between 65 and 79 years old in good health. Input material: blood. The V gene is TRBV12-3 or TRBV12-4, the J gene TRBJ2-1; TRBD2 matches at 12 bases. In DNA, the CDR3 is TGTGCCAGCAGTCTCCGACTAGCGGGAGTTCGGGAGCAGTTCTTC. This gives the protein CASSLRLAGVREQFF.